Below, 27 T cell receptor beta chains from the same sample are listed, as sequenced in a study of shared clonotypes between healthy human individuals. Produced via immunoSEQ multiplex PCR; TCRdb's table is partial and in-frame only. Seen here are 900,000 to 1,200,000 clones, around 78% observed once, and the top ten hold more than 0.55%. Sequencing was performed on memory CD4+ T cells from PBMCs. Noted subset: CD45RA-negative fraction. The receptor set was obtained from a man younger than 30 in good health. Some clones in this sample may be carry-over from other donors' samples.

The CDR3 is CASSPRMGLMNTEAFF. As DNA, the CDR3 is TGTGCCAGCAGTCCACGGATGGGACTTATGAACACTGAAGCTTTCTTT. V usage is TRBV28 and J usage is TRBJ1-1; TRBD1 is a possible D gene (5 bases). Germline values: CDR1 MDHEN, CDR2 SYDVKM. V lost 5 bases and J 0 bases, leaving 16 bases between the germline ends. The CDR3 spans 16 residues.

The V gene is TRBV5-6, the J gene TRBJ1-1; D is unresolved. The CDR3 spans 15 residues. V was pared by 3 bases and J by 5 bases, with 17 bases between. CDR1 SGHDT and CDR2 YYEEEE come from the germline V gene. The CDR3 nucleotides read TGTGCCAGCAGCTCCTCCATGAATGGAGGAACTGAAGCTTTCTTT. This gives the protein CASSSSMNGGTEAFF.

The rearrangement joins TRBV7-9 to TRBJ1-5; 8 positions match TRBD1. Germline V gene lookup returns CDR1 SEHNR and CDR2 FQNEAQ (reference sequence). After removal of 5 bases from V and 0 bases from J, the junction contained 6 bases not matched to a gene. The CDR3 has 16 amino acids. CDR3 protein: CASSVTGGGSNQPQHF. The CDR3 nucleotides read TGTGCCAGCAGCGTTACAGGGGGTGGTAGCAATCAGCCCCAGCATTTT.

V gene TRBV29-1 combines with J gene TRBJ2-4; TRBD2 agrees at 8 bases. This CDR3 is built from 18 residues. The V gene's germline CDR1 is SQVTM and CDR2 ANQGSEA. V lost 4 bases and J lost 0; bases outside the gene matches: 14. The CDR3 region is CSVVVGSGAKLAKNIQYF. The CDR3 nucleotides read TGCAGCGTTGTTGTCGGTAGCGGGGCTAAACTAGCCAAAAACATTCAGTACTTC.

The J gene is TRBJ2-3, the V gene TRBV11-2; 10 bases are a match to TRBD2. J was trimmed by 8 bases and V by 5 bases; bases with no gene match: 16. This CDR3 spans 17 amino acids. CDR1 is SGHAT and CDR2 is FQNNGV in the germline V gene. The CDR3 bases are TGTGCCAGCAGCCCAAGAAGCGGGAGGGGTCCCCCAGGTACGCAGTATTTT. Its protein is CASSPRSGRGPPGTQYF.

The J gene is TRBJ2-2, the V gene TRBV5-4; 13 nucleotides align to TRBD2. Germline CDR1 and CDR2: SGHNT and YYREEE (reference sequence). The CDR3 has 20 residues. J gave up 3 bases and V 1 base, and 12 bases lay outside the gene matches. CDR3 in DNA: TGTGCCAGCAGCTTGAAGGGCCCCCGAGGACTAGCGGGAGACACCGGGGAGCTGTTTTTT. Translation: CASSLKGPRGLAGDTGELFF.

The gene calls are TRBV28 and TRBJ2-1; 7 bases agree with TRBD1. The CDR3 loop spans 12 amino acids. Germline CDR1 reads MDHEN; CDR2 reads SYDVKM. V was clipped by 3 bases and J by 12 bases; unmatched bases: 5. This CDR3 is CASSFVQGSQFF. The CDR3 DNA follows: TGTGCCAGCAGTTTCGTACAGGGGTCGCAGTTCTTC.

The gene calls are TRBV15 and TRBJ1-2, with D hard to call. Trimming removed 1 base from V and 7 bases from J, with 13 bases in between. CDR1 and CDR2 from the germline V gene are LNHNV and YYDKDF (reference sequence). This CDR3 is built from 14 residues. The CDR3, as DNA: TGTGCCACCAGCAGAGCGGGAGGGCCTGGTGGCTACACCTTC. Its translation: CATSRAGGPGGYTF.

This CDR3 is CASSSNNRGSRIGIQYF. The CDR3 DNA reads as TGTGCCAGCAGCTCCAATAACAGGGGGTCCCGGATCGGCATTCAGTACTTC. The chain uses TRBV28 and TRBJ2-4, with 8 positions matching TRBD1. V lost 6 bases to trimming and J lost 9 bases; unmatched junction nucleotides: 19. The CDR3 has 17 residues. CDR1 is MDHEN and CDR2 is SYDVKM in the germline V gene.

The chain combines TRBV5-8 with TRBJ2-4, with D unresolved. Trimming shortened V by 5 bases and J by 9 bases, and 15 bases separated the two germline ends. CDR1 is SGHTS, CDR2 YDEGEE, per germline. The CDR3 is 13 residues long. The CDR3 protein is CASSPRRVVIQYF. The CDR3 DNA is TGTGCCAGCAGTCCAAGACGGGTTGTCATTCAGTACTTC.

The rearrangement joins TRBV2 to TRBJ2-7, with D hard to call. Germline V gives CDR1 SNHLY, CDR2 FYNNEI. The CDR3 runs to 14 residues. Trimming stripped 4 bases from V and 7 bases from J, with 17 bases between. CDR3 in amino acids: CASSVADVLGEQYF. The CDR3 nucleotides are TGTGCCAGCAGTGTGGCGGACGTTCTGGGAGAGCAGTACTTC. The entire variable domain, with the rest obtained from reference TRBV2 and TRBJ2-7, is as follows: EPEVTQTPSHQVTQMGQEVILRCVPISNHLYFYWYRQILGQKVEFLVSFYNNEISEKSEIFDDQFSVERPDGSNFTLKIRSTKLEDSAMYFCASSVADVLGEQYFGPGTRLTVT.

About this clone itself: Other DNA sequences in this specimen translate into the identical CDR3. This chain uses TRBV4-1 with TRBJ1-1; TRBD1 is a possible D gene (5 bases). This CDR3 comprises 15 residues. Germline values: CDR1 MGHRA, CDR2 YSYEKL. Trimming shortened V by 4 bases and J by 4 bases, and 16 bases separated the two germline ends. This chain's CDR3 is CASSPFSGDGTEAFF. As DNA, the CDR3 is TGCGCCAGCAGCCCGTTCAGTGGGGACGGCACTGAAGCTTTCTTT.

V gene TRBV19 combines with J gene TRBJ2-5; D is unresolved. CDR1 and CDR2 (germline): LNHDA, SQIVND (reference sequence). This CDR3 comprises 14 residues. V lost 1 base and J 5 bases, leaving 11 bases between the germline ends. For the CDR3, the DNA is TGTGCCAGTAGTATAGTAGGAAGGGCGGAGACCCAGTACTTC. The encoded protein is CASSIVGRAETQYF.

The J gene is TRBJ1-5, the V gene TRBV2, with 7 nucleotides matching TRBD1. The V and J ends lost 4 bases and 6 bases, in that order; junction bases with no gene match: 9. Per the germline V gene, CDR1 is SNHLY and CDR2 is FYNNEI. This CDR3 has 15 amino acids. The CDR3 bases are TGTGCCAGCAGTGGGGACGGAGGGGGCCTTCAGCCCCAGCATTTT. Protein product: CASSGDGGGLQPQHF.

This chain uses TRBV28 with TRBJ1-3; D not certain. The CDR3 has 12 amino acids. Germline V gene sequence: CDR1 MDHEN, CDR2 SYDVKM. The CDR3 loop reads CVVQSTGNTIYF. CDR3 in DNA: TGTGTGGTCCAATCGACAGGAAACACCATATATTTT.

This chain uses TRBV7-2 with TRBJ1-2; D is possibly TRBD1 (5 bases). Germline V gene data show CDR1 as SGHTA and CDR2 as FQGNSA. The CDR3 has 15 residues. Trimming cost V 5 bases and J 4 bases, with 17 bases left between them. CDR3: CASSPFTGYFYGYTF. CDR3 nucleotide sequence: TGTGCCAGCAGCCCCTTTACAGGCTACTTCTATGGCTACACCTTC.

As for this clone: This likely traces to a read error, being one base from a far larger clone. V usage is TRBV29-1 and J usage is TRBJ1-1; D might be TRBD1 (6 bases). Germline V gene data show CDR1 as SQVTM and CDR2 as ANQGSEA. The length of the CDR3 is 14 residues. V lost 6 bases and J lost 1, with 15 bases in between. CDR3 nucleotides: TGCAGCGTCGCCGTACAGGGACCGAACACTGAAGCTTTCTTT. Protein: CSVAVQGPNTEAFF.

The chain carries TRBV29-1 and TRBJ2-5; TRBD1 matches 7 bases. Germline assignment: CDR1 SQVTM and CDR2 ANQGSEA. The V segment lost 5 bases and the J segment 5 bases; nucleotides outside the gene matches: 11. The length of the CDR3 is 14 residues. The CDR3, as DNA: TGCAGCGTTCCGCGTTATAAGGGACAGGAGACCCAGTACTTC. Its translation is CSVPRYKGQETQYF.

J is TRBJ2-2 and V is TRBV6-4; no clear D gene. Per germline, CDR1 MRHNA and CDR2 SNTAGT. There are 13 residues in the CDR3. V was pared by 6 bases and J by 5 bases, with 10 bases between. This CDR3 is CASRVEVTGELFF. The CDR3 coding sequence is TGTGCCAGCAGAGTGGAAGTGACCGGGGAGCTGTTTTTT.

V gene TRBV14 combines with J gene TRBJ1-1; 9 bases map to TRBD1. The ends lost 0 bases at V and 12 bases at J; junction bases unmatched: 11. Germline CDR1 and CDR2: SGHDN and FVKESK. The CDR3 has 15 amino acids. The CDR3 DNA sequence: TGTGCCAGCAGCCAAGATTTTGTGGGGACAGGGCGAACTTTCTTT. Translation gives CASSQDFVGTGRTFF.

The chain carries TRBV5-6 and TRBJ2-3; no definite D call. Per germline, CDR1 SGHDT and CDR2 YYEEEE. There are 14 residues in the CDR3. The V end lost 4 bases, the J end lost 5 bases, and 14 bases lay between the germline ends. The CDR3 loop is CASSTGAFRDTQYF. In DNA, the CDR3 is TGTGCCAGCAGCACCGGAGCCTTTAGAGATACGCAGTATTTT.

The chain combines TRBV19 with TRBJ2-1, with TRBD2 matching 7 bases. CDR3 length equals 13 residues. The germline V gene encodes CDR1 LNHDA and CDR2 SQIVND (reference sequence). The J segment lost 8 bases and the V segment lost 6 bases, leaving 7 bases of the junction unmatched. CDR3 nucleotide sequence: TGTGCCAGTAGGGACGGGAGGTTGTATGAGCAGTTCTTC. Amino acids: CASRDGRLYEQFF.

The CDR3 DNA follows: TGCAGCGTTGGGACCCGCTATGGCTACACCTTC. It codes for CSVGTRYGYTF. The chain combines TRBV29-1 with TRBJ1-2; the D is unclear. V was pared by 4 bases and J by 4 bases, with 7 bases between. The CDR3 has 11 residues. The germline CDR1 and CDR2 sequences are SQVTM and ANQGSEA.

The chain joins TRBV5-4 to TRBJ2-1; TRBD2 matches at 14 bases. Looked up from germline, CDR1 is SGHNT and CDR2 is YYREEE (reference sequence). The V segment lost 4 bases and the J segment 7 bases; nucleotides outside the gene matches: 10. This CDR3 comprises 17 residues. The DNA for the CDR3 is TGTGCCAGCAGCCAACAGACTAGCGGGAGGGTGAGGAATGAGCAGTTCTTC. Translation: CASSQQTSGRVRNEQFF.

The chain couples TRBV6-6 to TRBJ1-3; TRBD1 aligns across 7 bases. J gave up 3 bases and V 8 bases, and 4 bases lay outside the gene matches. The germline V gene has CDR1 MNHNY and CDR2 SVGAGI (reference sequence). The CDR3 totals 13 residues. Here the CDR3 reads CASQTGVGNTIYF. CDR3 DNA sequence: TGTGCCAGCCAAACAGGGGTTGGAAACACCATATATTTT.

This clone was counted a few times. The V gene is TRBV5-1, the J gene TRBJ1-2; 11 positions match TRBD1. The trim removed 3 bases at V and 0 bases at J, leaving 10 bases unmatched. The germline gives CDR1 SGHRS, CDR2 YFSETQ. CDR3 length: 18 residues. The CDR3 sequence is CASSWTSGQGGSNYGYTF. The DNA of the CDR3 is TGCGCCAGCAGCTGGACTTCGGGACAGGGGGGATCTAACTATGGCTACACCTTC. Filled out from reference TRBV5-1 and TRBJ1-2, the complete variable domain reads KAGVTQTPRYLIKTRGQQVTLSCSPISGHRSVSWYQQTPGQGLQFLFEYFSETQRNKGNFPGRFSGRQFSNSRSEMNVSTLELGDSALYLCASSWTSGQGGSNYGYTFGSGTRLTVV.

This clone was found a few times. One junction end disagrees with the germline gene, perhaps due to a read error. The V gene is TRBV11-2, the J gene TRBJ2-1, with D possibly TRBD2 on 5 matching bases. CDR1 is SGHAT, CDR2 FQNNGV, per germline. The CDR3 has 14 amino acids. The CDR3 protein is CASSLEGGRYEQFF. The CDR3 bases are TGTGCCAGCAGCCTAGAGGGTGGACGGTATGAGCAGTTCTTC.